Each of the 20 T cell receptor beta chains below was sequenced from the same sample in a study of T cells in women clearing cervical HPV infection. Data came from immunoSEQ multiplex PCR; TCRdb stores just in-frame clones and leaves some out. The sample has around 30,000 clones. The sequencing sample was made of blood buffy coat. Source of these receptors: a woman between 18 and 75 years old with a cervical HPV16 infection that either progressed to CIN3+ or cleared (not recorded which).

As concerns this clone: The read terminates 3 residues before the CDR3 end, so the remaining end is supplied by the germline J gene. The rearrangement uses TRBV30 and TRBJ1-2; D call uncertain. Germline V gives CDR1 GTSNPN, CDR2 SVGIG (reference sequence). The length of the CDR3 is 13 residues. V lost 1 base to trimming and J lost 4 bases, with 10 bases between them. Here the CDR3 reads CAWSEDFIYGYTF. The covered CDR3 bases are TGTGCCTGGAGTGAGGACTTTATCTATGGC. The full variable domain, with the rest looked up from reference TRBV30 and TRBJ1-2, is SQTIHQWPATLVQPVGSPLSLECTVEGTSNPNLYWYRQAAGRGLQLLFYSVGIGQISSEVPQNLSASRPQDRQFILSSKKLLLSDSGFYLCAWSEDFIYGYTFGSGTRLTVV.

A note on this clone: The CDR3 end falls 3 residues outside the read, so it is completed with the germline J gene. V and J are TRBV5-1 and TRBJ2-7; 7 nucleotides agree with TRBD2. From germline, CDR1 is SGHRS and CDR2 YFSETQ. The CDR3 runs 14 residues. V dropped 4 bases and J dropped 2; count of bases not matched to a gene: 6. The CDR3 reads CASSQNGLAYEQYF. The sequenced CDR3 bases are TGCGCCAGCAGCCAAAACGGACTAGCCTACGAG.

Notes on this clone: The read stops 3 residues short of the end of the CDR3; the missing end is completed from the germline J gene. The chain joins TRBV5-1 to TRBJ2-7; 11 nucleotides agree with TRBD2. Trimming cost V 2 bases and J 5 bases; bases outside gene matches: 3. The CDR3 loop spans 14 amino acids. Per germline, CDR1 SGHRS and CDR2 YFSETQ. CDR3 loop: CASSFSSGGDEQYF. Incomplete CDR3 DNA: TGCGCCAGCAGCTTTAGTAGCGGGGGGGACGAG.

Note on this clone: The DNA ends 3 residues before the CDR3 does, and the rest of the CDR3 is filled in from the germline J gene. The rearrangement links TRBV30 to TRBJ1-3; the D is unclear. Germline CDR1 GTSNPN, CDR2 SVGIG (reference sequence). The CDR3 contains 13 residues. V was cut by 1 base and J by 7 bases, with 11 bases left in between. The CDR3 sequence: CAWSALLGNTIYF. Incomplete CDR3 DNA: TGTGCCTGGAGTGCCCTCTTAGGGAACACC.

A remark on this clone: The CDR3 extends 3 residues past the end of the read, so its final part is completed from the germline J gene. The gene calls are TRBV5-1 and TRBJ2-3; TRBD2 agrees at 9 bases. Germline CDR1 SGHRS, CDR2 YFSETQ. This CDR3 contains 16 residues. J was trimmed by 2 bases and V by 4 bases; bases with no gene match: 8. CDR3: CASSPRLAGDTDTQYF. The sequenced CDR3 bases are TGCGCCAGCAGCCCTAGATTAGCGGGGGACACAGATACG.

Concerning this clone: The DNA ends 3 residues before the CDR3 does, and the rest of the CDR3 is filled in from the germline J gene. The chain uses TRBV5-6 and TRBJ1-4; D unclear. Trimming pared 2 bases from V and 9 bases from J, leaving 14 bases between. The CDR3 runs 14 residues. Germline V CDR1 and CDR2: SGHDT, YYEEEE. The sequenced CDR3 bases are TGTGCCAGCAGCTTAATGACTCCGGAGAAAAAA. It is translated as CASSLMTPEKK. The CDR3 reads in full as CASSLMTPEKKLFF. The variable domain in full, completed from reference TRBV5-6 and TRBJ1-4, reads DAGVTQSPTHLIKTRGQQVTLRCSPKSGHDTVSWYQQALGQGPQFIFQYYEEEERQRGNFPDRFSGHQFPNYSSELNVNALLLGDSALYLCASSLMTPEKKLFFGSGTQLSVL.

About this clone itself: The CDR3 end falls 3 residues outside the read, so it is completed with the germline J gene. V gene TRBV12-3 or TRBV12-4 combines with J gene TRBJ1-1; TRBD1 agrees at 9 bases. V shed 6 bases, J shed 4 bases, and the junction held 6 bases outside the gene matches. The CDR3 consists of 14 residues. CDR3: CASSTGGWGTEAFF. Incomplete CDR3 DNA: TGTGCCAGCAGCACAGGGGGCTGGGGCACTGAA.

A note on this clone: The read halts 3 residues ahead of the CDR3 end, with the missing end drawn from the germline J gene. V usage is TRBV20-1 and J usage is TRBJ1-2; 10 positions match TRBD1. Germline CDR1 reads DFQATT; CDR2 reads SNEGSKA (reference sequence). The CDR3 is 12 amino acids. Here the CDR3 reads CNASDRGPGYTF. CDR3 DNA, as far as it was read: TGCAATGCATCAGACAGGGGGCCTGGC.

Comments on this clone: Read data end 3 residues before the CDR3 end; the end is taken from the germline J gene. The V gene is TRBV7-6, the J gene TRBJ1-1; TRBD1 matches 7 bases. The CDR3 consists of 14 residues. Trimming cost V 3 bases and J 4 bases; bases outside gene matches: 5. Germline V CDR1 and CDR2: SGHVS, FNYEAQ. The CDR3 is CASSLGQPGTEAFF. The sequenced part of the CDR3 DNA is TGTGCCAGCAGCTTGGGACAGCCAGGCACTGAA.

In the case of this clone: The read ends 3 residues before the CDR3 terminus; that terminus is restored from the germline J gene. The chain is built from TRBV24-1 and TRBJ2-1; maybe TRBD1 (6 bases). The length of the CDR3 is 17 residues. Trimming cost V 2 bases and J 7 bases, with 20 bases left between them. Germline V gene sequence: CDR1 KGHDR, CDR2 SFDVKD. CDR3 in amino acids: CATSDSHGTNSMNEQFF. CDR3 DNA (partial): TGTGCCACCAGTGATTCCCACGGGACAAATTCGATGAATGAG.

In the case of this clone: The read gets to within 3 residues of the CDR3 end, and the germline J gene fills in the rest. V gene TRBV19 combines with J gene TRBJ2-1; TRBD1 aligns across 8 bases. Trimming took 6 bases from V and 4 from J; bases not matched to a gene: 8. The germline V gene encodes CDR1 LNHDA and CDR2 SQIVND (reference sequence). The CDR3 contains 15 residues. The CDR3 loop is CASRPQGGLYNEQFF. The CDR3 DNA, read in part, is TGTGCCAGTAGACCACAGGGGGGCCTTTACAATGAG. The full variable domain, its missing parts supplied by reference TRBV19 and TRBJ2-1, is DGGITQSPKYLFRKEGQNVTLSCEQNLNHDAMYWYRQDPGQGLRLIYYSQIVNDFQKGDIAEGYSVSREKKESFPLTVTSAQKNPTAFYLCASRPQGGLYNEQFFGPGTRLTVL.

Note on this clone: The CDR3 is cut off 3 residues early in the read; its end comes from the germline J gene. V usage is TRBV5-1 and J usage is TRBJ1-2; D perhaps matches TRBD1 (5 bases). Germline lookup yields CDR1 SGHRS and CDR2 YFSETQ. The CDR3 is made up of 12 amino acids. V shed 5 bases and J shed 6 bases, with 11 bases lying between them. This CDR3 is CASRLEGDGYTF. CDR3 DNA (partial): TGCGCCAGCAGACTCGAAGGGGATGGC.

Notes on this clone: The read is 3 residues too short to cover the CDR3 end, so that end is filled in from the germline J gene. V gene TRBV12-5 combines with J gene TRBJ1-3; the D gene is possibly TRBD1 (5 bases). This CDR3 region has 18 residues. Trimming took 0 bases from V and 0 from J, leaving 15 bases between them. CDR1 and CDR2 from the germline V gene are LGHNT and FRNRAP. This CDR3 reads CASGLVLRAIDSGNTIYF. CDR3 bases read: TGTGCTAGTGGTTTGGTACTCAGGGCGATTGACTCTGGAAACACC.

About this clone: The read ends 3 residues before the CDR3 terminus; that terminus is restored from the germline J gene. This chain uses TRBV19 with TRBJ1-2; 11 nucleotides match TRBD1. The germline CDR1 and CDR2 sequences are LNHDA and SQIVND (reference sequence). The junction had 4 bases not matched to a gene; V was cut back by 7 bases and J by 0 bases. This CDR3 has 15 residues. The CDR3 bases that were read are TGTGCCAGTAACCCGGGACAGGGGGCTAACTATGGC. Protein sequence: CASNPGQGANYG. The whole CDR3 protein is CASNPGQGANYGYTF.

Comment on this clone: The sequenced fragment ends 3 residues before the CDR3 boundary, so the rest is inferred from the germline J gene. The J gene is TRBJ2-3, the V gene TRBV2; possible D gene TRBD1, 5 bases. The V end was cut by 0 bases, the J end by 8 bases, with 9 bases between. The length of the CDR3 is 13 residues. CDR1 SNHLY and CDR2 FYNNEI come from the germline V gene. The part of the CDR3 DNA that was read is TGTGCCAGCAGTGAAGCGCATAGGGGTACG. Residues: CASSEAHRGT. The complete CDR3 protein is CASSEAHRGTQYF. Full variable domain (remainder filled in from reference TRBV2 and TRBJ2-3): EPEVTQTPSHQVTQMGQEVILRCVPISNHLYFYWYRQILGQKVEFLVSFYNNEISEKSEIFDDQFSVERPDGSNFTLKIRSTKLEDSAMYFCASSEAHRGTQYFGPGTRLTVL.

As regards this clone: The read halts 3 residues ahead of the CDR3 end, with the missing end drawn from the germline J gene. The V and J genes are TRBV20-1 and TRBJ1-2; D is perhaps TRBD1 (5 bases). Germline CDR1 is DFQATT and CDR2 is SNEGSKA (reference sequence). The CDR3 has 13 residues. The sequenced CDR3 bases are TGCAGTGCTAGCGGTCGGGGGATTATCAGC. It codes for CSASGRGIIS. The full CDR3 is CSASGRGIISYTF.

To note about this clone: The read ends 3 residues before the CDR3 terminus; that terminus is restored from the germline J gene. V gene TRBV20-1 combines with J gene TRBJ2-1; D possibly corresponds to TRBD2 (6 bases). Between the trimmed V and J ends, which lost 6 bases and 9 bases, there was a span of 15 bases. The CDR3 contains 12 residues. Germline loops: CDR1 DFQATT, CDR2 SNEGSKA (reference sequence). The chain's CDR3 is CSAARDSVEQFF. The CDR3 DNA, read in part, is TGCAGTGCCGCTCGGGACTCGGTTGAG.

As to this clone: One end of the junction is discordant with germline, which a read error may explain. Here the CDR3 reads CASSQGPHSPLFF. CDR3 DNA, as far as it was read: TGTGCTAGCAGTCAGGGGCCCCATTCACCG. The V and J genes are TRBV7-7 and TRBJ2-2; D might be TRBD1 (6 bases). The read ends 3 residues before the CDR3 terminus; that terminus is restored from the germline J gene. The germline CDR1 and CDR2 sequences are SSHAT and FNYEAQ (reference sequence). This CDR3 has 13 residues.

Partial CDR3 DNA: TGTGCCAGCGCCAACATCGGGGTTTCAGAGGAGACC. The encoded protein is CASANIGVSEET. The full CDR3 sequence reads CASANIGVSEETQYF. The rearrangement links TRBV2 to TRBJ2-5; D is perhaps TRBD2 (5 bases). The CDR3 end is not reached by the read, which stops 3 residues before it; the germline J gene fills it in. The V and J ends lost 8 bases and 5 bases respectively, with 21 bases between them. Looked up from germline, CDR1 is SNHLY and CDR2 is FYNNEI. CDR3 size: 15 residues.

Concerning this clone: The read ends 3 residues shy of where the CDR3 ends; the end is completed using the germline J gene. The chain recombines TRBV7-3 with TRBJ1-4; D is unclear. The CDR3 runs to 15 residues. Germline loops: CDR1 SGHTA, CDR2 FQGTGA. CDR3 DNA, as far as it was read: TGTGCCAGCAGCCTCCTGACGGGGAATAATTCACCA. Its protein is CASSLLTGNNSP. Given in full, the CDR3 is CASSLLTGNNSPLFF. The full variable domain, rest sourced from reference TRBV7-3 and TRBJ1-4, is GAGVSQTPSNKVTEKGKYVELRCDPISGHTALYWYRQSLGQGPEFLIYFQGTGAADDSGLPNDRFFAVRPEGSVSTLKIQRTERGDSAVYLCASSLLTGNNSPLFFGSGTQLSVL.